A selection of T cell receptor beta chains follows, all from one sample in a study of T cell changes during pregnancy in multiple sclerosis. This table comes from immunoSEQ multiplex PCR, and its TCRdb copy is limited to in-frame clones, with some not included. The sample holds 75,000 to 95,000 clones, approximately 92% seen once. This specimen consisted of peripheral blood, obtained in the first trimester of pregnancy. These receptors were collected from a female donor with multiple sclerosis, enrolled in a pregnancy study. Each CDR3 is given with its conserved first and last residue. Fields, in order: clone size, V gene, J gene, D gene, CDR3 DNA, CDR3 protein. D genes are given only for firm matches. Clone sizes are given selectively: once, few, many, or a class where the clone is expanded.

abundance: -
v_gene: TRBV18
j_gene: TRBJ2-7
d_gene: TRBD1
CDR3nt: TGTGCCAGCTCACCGCCCCCAGGACAGGGAAACTACGAGCAGTACTTC
CDR3aa: CASSPPPGQGNYEQYF

abundance: -
v_gene: TRBV18
j_gene: TRBJ2-7
d_gene: -
CDR3nt: TGTGCCAGCTCACCTCAGGGACACCTCTACGAGCAGTACTTC
CDR3aa: CASSPQGHLYEQYF

abundance: -
v_gene: TRBV28
j_gene: TRBJ2-7
d_gene: TRBD2
CDR3nt: TGTGCCAGCAGCCCACTGACCGGGAGGACACCGATTCACGAGCAGTACTTC
CDR3aa: CASSPLTGRTPIHEQYF

abundance: -
v_gene: TRBV27
j_gene: TRBJ1-1
d_gene: -
CDR3nt: TGTGGCGCGGGCCGGGGAGCGACGGGTGAAGCTTTCTTT
CDR3aa: CGAGRGATGEAFF

abundance: -
v_gene: TRBV10-3
j_gene: TRBJ2-7
d_gene: -
CDR3nt: TGTGCCATCAGTGACCCGACCACTAACCTCTACGAGCAGTACTTC
CDR3aa: CAISDPTTNLYEQYF

abundance: -
v_gene: TRBV5-4
j_gene: TRBJ2-7
d_gene: TRBD1
CDR3nt: TGTGCCAGCAGCCGGGACAGGGGATCCTACGAGCAGTACTTC
CDR3aa: CASSRDRGSYEQYF

abundance: -
v_gene: TRBV6-5
j_gene: TRBJ2-7
d_gene: -
CDR3nt: TGTGCCAGCAGTTACTCAGGAGGGATCGAGCAGTACTTC
CDR3aa: CASSYSGGIEQYF

abundance: -
v_gene: TRBV27
j_gene: TRBJ2-3
d_gene: -
CDR3nt: TGTGCCAGCAGTTTAACAACCCAGCGGAACACAGATACGCAGTATTTT
CDR3aa: CASSLTTQRNTDTQYF

abundance: once
v_gene: TRBV23-1
j_gene: TRBJ2-1
d_gene: TRBD1
CDR3nt: TGCGCCAGAGGACAGGGGTTGTTCTTC
CDR3aa: CARGQGLFF

abundance: -
v_gene: TRBV4-1
j_gene: TRBJ2-2
d_gene: -
CDR3nt: TGCGCCAGCAGCCAACTCCTGCAGGGGAAGACCGGGGAGCTGTTTTTT
CDR3aa: CASSQLLQGKTGELFF

abundance: once
v_gene: TRBV29-1
j_gene: TRBJ2-1
d_gene: -
CDR3nt: TGCAGCGTTGCCGACTACTTCAATGAGCAGTTCTTC
CDR3aa: CSVADYFNEQFF

abundance: -
v_gene: TRBV28
j_gene: TRBJ2-5
d_gene: TRBD1
CDR3nt: TGTGCCAGCGGGACAGGGATCGGGACCCAGTACTTC
CDR3aa: CASGTGIGTQYF

abundance: -
v_gene: TRBV28
j_gene: TRBJ2-4
d_gene: TRBD2
CDR3nt: TGTGCCAGCAGGTCAACCATAGCGGGGCTAAACATTCAGTACTTC
CDR3aa: CASRSTIAGLNIQYF

abundance: once
v_gene: TRBV18
j_gene: TRBJ2-3
d_gene: TRBD2
CDR3nt: TGTGCCAGCTCACGTAAGGGGACTAGCGGCACAGATACGCAGTATTTT
CDR3aa: CASSRKGTSGTDTQYF

abundance: -
v_gene: TRBV27
j_gene: TRBJ1-4
d_gene: -
CDR3nt: TGTGCCAGCAGTTATTCAGGGCTTGGTGAAAAACTGTTTTTT
CDR3aa: CASSYSGLGEKLFF

abundance: -
v_gene: TRBV5-1
j_gene: TRBJ2-6
d_gene: TRBD1
CDR3nt: TGCGCCAGCAGCTTGGGGGGACAGGGCAAGGCCAACGTCCTGACTTTC
CDR3aa: CASSLGGQGKANVLTF

abundance: once
v_gene: TRBV27
j_gene: TRBJ2-2
d_gene: -
CDR3nt: TGTGCCAGCAGTTCACCCGGGGGATCCACCGGGGAGCTGTTTTTT
CDR3aa: CASSSPGGSTGELFF

abundance: -
v_gene: TRBV12-2
j_gene: TRBJ2-1
d_gene: -
CDR3nt: TGTGCAAGTCGCCAATGGAGTGCCCGATCCTACAATGAGCAGTTCTTC
CDR3aa: CASRQWSARSYNEQFF

abundance: -
v_gene: TRBV6-1
j_gene: TRBJ2-1
d_gene: TRBD2
CDR3nt: TGTGCCAGCATCGAGGGAGGGCTGGGCTACAATGAGCAGTTCTTC
CDR3aa: CASIEGGLGYNEQFF

abundance: -
v_gene: TRBV28
j_gene: TRBJ2-3
d_gene: -
CDR3nt: TGTGCCAGCAGTTTCGGTACAGGGAGCACAGATACGCAGTATTTT
CDR3aa: CASSFGTGSTDTQYF

abundance: -
v_gene: TRBV6-1
j_gene: TRBJ2-1
d_gene: TRBD2
CDR3nt: TGTGCCAGCAGTGCCACCACTAGCGGGAGTGGCAATGAGCAGTTCTTC
CDR3aa: CASSATTSGSGNEQFF

abundance: -
v_gene: TRBV27
j_gene: TRBJ2-3
d_gene: TRBD1
CDR3nt: TGTGCCAGCAGTTTAGACAGGGGGCGTACAGATACGCAGTATTTT
CDR3aa: CASSLDRGRTDTQYF

abundance: -
v_gene: TRBV27
j_gene: TRBJ2-7
d_gene: -
CDR3nt: TGTGCCAGCAGTTTCGGCAGGGAATCCTACGAGCAGTACTTC
CDR3aa: CASSFGRESYEQYF

abundance: -
v_gene: TRBV18
j_gene: TRBJ1-1
d_gene: -
CDR3nt: TGTGCCAGCTCACCTTACCGTACAGGGAACACTGAAGCTTTCTTT
CDR3aa: CASSPYRTGNTEAFF

abundance: -
v_gene: TRBV30
j_gene: TRBJ1-2
d_gene: -
CDR3nt: TGTGCCTGGAGTGTAACCAGGGGCAAATTGGACTTATATGGCTACACCTTC
CDR3aa: CAWSVTRGKLDLYGYTF

abundance: -
v_gene: TRBV19
j_gene: TRBJ1-5
d_gene: -
CDR3nt: TGTGCCAGTAGTTCCCCCAGGAGGGGCCAGCCCCAGCATTTT
CDR3aa: CASSSPRRGQPQHF

abundance: -
v_gene: TRBV5-1
j_gene: TRBJ2-7
d_gene: -
CDR3nt: TGCGCCAGCAGCTTACTGACGGGATCCTACGAGCAGTACTTC
CDR3aa: CASSLLTGSYEQYF

abundance: -
v_gene: TRBV28
j_gene: TRBJ1-5
d_gene: TRBD1
CDR3nt: TGTGCCAGCAGTTCCAGTTCAGGGGGCCGTCAGCCCCAGCATTTT
CDR3aa: CASSSSSGGRQPQHF

abundance: -
v_gene: TRBV19
j_gene: TRBJ2-1
d_gene: TRBD2
CDR3nt: TGTGCCAGTAGTGTAGCTAGCGGGAGGGGGGAGCAGTTCTTC
CDR3aa: CASSVASGRGEQFF

abundance: -
v_gene: TRBV4-2
j_gene: TRBJ2-1
d_gene: TRBD2
CDR3nt: TGTGCCAGCAGCCAAGATTGGACTAGCGGACTAAATGAGCAGTTCTTC
CDR3aa: CASSQDWTSGLNEQFF

abundance: -
v_gene: TRBV5-1
j_gene: TRBJ2-4
d_gene: -
CDR3nt: TGCGCCAGCAGCTTCGGACAGCCAGACATTCAGTACTTC
CDR3aa: CASSFGQPDIQYF

abundance: once
v_gene: TRBV30
j_gene: TRBJ1-2
d_gene: TRBD1
CDR3nt: TGTGCCTGGAGTAGATGGGGACAGGGGGCGGGATATGGCTACACCTTC
CDR3aa: CAWSRWGQGAGYGYTF

abundance: -
v_gene: TRBV27
j_gene: TRBJ2-3
d_gene: TRBD1
CDR3nt: TGTGCCAGCAGTTTAGCTTGGGACAGGGGCCTCTCAGATACGCAGTATTTT
CDR3aa: CASSLAWDRGLSDTQYF

abundance: -
v_gene: TRBV11-2
j_gene: TRBJ2-7
d_gene: -
CDR3nt: TGTGCCAGCAGCTTCGCAGGGTCTACCTACGAGCAGTACTTC
CDR3aa: CASSFAGSTYEQYF